This TCR beta chain was profiled in a study of blood T cell repertoires in COVID-19. At the level of the study: Sources were T cells, B-cell-depleted T cells, or PBMCs; the material itself was cDNA or gDNA.

Only in-frame clones appear in the TCRdb table, and some are missing; sequencing was by immunoSEQ multiplex PCR. The sample includes about 430,000 clones, around nine tenths of them seen just once. The CDR3 runs to 15 residues. CDR1 is SGHTA and CDR2 is FQGTGA in the germline V gene. The V and J ends lost 2 bases and 0 bases respectively, with 10 bases between them. This clonotype originated in a woman under 30 who had been exposed to COVID-19. The sample was PBMCs or T cells enriched from blood (not recorded which). The rearrangement joins TRBV7-3 to TRBJ1-1; D call uncertain. CDR3 nucleotides: TGTGCCAGCAGCTTATCACCGGGGATGAACACTGAAGCTTTCTTT. The encoded protein is CASSLSPGMNTEAFF.